This T cell receptor (beta chain) was captured in a study of blood T cell repertoires in COVID-19. Study summary: Samples came from the United States, Italy and Spain, spanning acute and convalescent COVID-19. The cDNA or gDNA used as material had been derived from T cells, B-cell-depleted T cells, or PBMCs.

Assay used: immunoSEQ multiplex PCR; TCRdb lists only in-frame clones, some missing. The data hold about 320,000 clones, with approximately 82% observed a single time. This CDR3 region has 15 residues. Germline values: CDR1 LNHNV, CDR2 YYDKDF (reference sequence). Trimming pared 0 bases from V and 4 bases from J, leaving 10 bases between. The sequence was collected from a woman between 50 and 59 years old with acute or convalescent COVID-19. Sequenced material: peripheral blood. This chain uses TRBV15 with TRBJ1-5; D gene uncertain. CDR3 residues: CATSRDLNLNQPQHF. The CDR3 DNA reads as TGTGCCACCAGCAGAGATTTAAATTTAAATCAGCCCCAGCATTTT. The full variable domain, in which reference TRBV15 and TRBJ1-5 provide the parts outside the CDR3, is DAMVIQNPRYQVTQFGKPVTLSCSQTLNHNVMYWYQQKSSQAPKLLFHYYDKDFNNEADTPDNFQSRRPNTSFCFLDIRSPGLGDTAMYLCATSRDLNLNQPQHFGDGTRLSIL.